This TCR beta chain was profiled in a study of blood T cell repertoires in COVID-19. This clone appeared a single time. CDR1 and CDR2 from the germline V gene are SNHLY and FYNNEI. The CDR3 is made up of 11 amino acids. With 7 bases removed from V and 0 bases from J, the gap between germline ends came to 3 bases. Authors' analysis steps: Nucleated cell number was recorded as an estimate derived from reference gene primer amplification. Profiled with immunoSEQ multiplex PCR; TCRdb holds only in-frame clones, not every one. V and J calls and clone size are as listed in that table; D and trimming were resolved from the DNA. The sample consists of about 350,000 clones, 75% to 90% of them appearing once. Seattle patient enrollment occurred during active infection, with longitudinal follow-up thereafter.

The J gene is TRBJ1-1, the V gene TRBV2, with no clear D. The sequenced sample was peripheral blood. This receptor was identified in a woman aged 60-75 years with COVID-19, enrolled during active disease. The CDR3 DNA follows: TGTGCCAGCATAGTGAACACTGAAGCTTTCTTT. Translated: CASIVNTEAFF.